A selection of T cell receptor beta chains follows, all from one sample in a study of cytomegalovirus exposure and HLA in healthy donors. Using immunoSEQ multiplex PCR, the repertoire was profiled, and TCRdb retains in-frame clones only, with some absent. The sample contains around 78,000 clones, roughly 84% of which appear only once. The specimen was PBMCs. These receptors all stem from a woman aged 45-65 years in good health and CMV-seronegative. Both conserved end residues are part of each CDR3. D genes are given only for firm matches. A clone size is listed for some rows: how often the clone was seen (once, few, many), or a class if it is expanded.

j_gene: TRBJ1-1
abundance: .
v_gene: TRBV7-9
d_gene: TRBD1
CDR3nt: TGTGCCAGCAGCTTGGGGACAGGGAGCTTGGAAGCTTTCTTT
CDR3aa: CASSLGTGSLEAFF

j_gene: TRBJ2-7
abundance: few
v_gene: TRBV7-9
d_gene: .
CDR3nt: TGTGCCGGAACTCAGGGGACCGAGCAGTACTTC
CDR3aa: CAGTQGTEQYF

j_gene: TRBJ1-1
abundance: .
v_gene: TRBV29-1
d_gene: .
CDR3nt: TGCAGCGTTGACTCTGACAGGTCTATGAACACTGAAGCTTTCTTT
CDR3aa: CSVDSDRSMNTEAFF

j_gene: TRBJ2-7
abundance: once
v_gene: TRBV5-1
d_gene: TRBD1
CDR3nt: TGCGCCAGCAGCTTGGTATACAGGGGTTACGAGCAGTACTTC
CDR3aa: CASSLVYRGYEQYF

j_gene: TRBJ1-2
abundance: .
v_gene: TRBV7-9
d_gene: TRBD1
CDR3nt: TGTGCCAGCAGCTACCGACAGGGTAGTCACTATGGCTACACCTTC
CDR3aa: CASSYRQGSHYGYTF

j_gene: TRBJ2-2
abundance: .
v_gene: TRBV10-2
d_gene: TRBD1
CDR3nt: TGCGCCAGCACACGACCCGACAGGGGGGAGAACACCGGGGAGCTGTTTTTT
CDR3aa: CASTRPDRGENTGELFF

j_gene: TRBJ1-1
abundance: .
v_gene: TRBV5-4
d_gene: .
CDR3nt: TGTGCCAGCAGCTTGGACCTAGGAAGCGGGACTGAAGCTTTCTTT
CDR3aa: CASSLDLGSGTEAFF

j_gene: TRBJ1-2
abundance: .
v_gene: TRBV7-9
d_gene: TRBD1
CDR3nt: TGTGCCAGCAGCTTAGTTGGACAGGGGGCGCTTGGCTACACCTTC
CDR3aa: CASSLVGQGALGYTF

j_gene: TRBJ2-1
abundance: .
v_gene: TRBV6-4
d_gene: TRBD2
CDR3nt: TGTGCCAACCACCTACTAGCGGGAGGGCCCGGTGAGCAGTTCTTC
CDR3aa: CANHLLAGGPGEQFF

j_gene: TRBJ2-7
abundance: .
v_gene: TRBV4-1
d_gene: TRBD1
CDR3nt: TGCGCCAGCAGCCCGAGACATGGGACAGGGGGCTCCTACGAGCAGTACTTC
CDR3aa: CASSPRHGTGGSYEQYF

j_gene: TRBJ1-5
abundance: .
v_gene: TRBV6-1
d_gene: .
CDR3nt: TGTGCCAGCAGTGGGGACACGGGGTTGCATTTT
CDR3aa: CASSGDTGLHF

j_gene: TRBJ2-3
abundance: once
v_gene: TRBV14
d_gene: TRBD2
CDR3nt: TGTGCCAGCAGCCCCTCGGGACTAGCGGGGCAGCGCACAGATACGCAGTATTTT
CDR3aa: CASSPSGLAGQRTDTQYF

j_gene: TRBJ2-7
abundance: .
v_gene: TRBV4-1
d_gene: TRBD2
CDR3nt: TGCGCCAGCAGCCAAGATCAAACGACTAGCGGCTACGAGCAGTACTTC
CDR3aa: CASSQDQTTSGYEQYF

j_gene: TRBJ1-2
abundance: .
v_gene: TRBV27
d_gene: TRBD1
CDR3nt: TGTGCCAGCAGTACTAGCCGGACAGGAGCGATTTCAATCTACACCTTC
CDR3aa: CASSTSRTGAISIYTF

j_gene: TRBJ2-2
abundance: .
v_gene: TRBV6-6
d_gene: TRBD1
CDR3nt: TGTGCCAGCAGTTATCGGGACAGGAACACCGGGGAGCTGTTTTTT
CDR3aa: CASSYRDRNTGELFF

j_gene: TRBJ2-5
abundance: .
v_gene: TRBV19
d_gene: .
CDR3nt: TGTGCCAGTAGGGAGACAGGCCAAGAGACCCAGTACTTC
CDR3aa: CASRETGQETQYF

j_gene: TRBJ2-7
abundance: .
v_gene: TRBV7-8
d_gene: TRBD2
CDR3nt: TGTGCCAGCAGCTCAGGACTAGCCTCTACCTACGAGCAGTACTTC
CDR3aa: CASSSGLASTYEQYF

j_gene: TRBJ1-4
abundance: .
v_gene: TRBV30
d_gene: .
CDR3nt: TGTGCCTGGAGCCAACGGAGGGGCCCAACTAATGAAAAACTGTTTTTT
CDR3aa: CAWSQRRGPTNEKLFF

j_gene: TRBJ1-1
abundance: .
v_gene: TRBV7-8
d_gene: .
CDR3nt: TGTGCCAGCAGCTTAACGGCTGAAGCTTTCTTT
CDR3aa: CASSLTAEAFF

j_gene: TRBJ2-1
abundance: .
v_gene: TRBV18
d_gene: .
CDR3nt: TGTGCCAGCTCACCAGTAGTGATATACAATGAGCAGTTCTTC
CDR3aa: CASSPVVIYNEQFF

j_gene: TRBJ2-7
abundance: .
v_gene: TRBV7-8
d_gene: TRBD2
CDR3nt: TGTGCCAGCAGCCCTAGGGGGACTAGCGGGAGATTCGACGAGCAGTACTTC
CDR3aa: CASSPRGTSGRFDEQYF

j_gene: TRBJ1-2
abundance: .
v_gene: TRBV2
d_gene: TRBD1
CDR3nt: TGTGCCAGCAGTGAAGCGACAGGGATCGGATATGGCTACACCTTC
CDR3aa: CASSEATGIGYGYTF

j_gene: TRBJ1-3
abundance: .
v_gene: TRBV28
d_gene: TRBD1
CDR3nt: TGTGCCAGCAGTCCGTGGACAGGGGTTCCCTCTGGAAACACCATATATTTT
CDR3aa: CASSPWTGVPSGNTIYF

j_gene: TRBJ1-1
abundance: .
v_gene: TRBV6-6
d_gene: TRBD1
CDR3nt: TGTGCCAGCACCCTTGGACAGGGGGCGGTCACTGAAGCTTTCTTT
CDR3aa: CASTLGQGAVTEAFF

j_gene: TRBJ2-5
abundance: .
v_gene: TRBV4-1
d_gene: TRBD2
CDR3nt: TGCGCCAGCAGCCGCTCCTGGGGGACTAGCGGGGAGACCCAGTACTTC
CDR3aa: CASSRSWGTSGETQYF

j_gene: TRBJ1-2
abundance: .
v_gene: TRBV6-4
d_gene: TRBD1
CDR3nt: TGTGCCAGCAGTCCCGGGACAGGGAATTATGGCTACACCTTC
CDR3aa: CASSPGTGNYGYTF

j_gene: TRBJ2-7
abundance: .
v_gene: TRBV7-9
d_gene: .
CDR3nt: TGTGCCAGCAGCCCAACTGGGGGCGAGGGATACGAGCAGTACTTC
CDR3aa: CASSPTGGEGYEQYF

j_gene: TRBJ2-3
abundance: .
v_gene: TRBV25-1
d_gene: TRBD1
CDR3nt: TGTGCCAGCAGCCTACAGGGGGGAGATACGCAGTATTTT
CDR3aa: CASSLQGGDTQYF

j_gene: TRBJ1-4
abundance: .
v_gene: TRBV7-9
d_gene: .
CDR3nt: TGTGCCAGCAGCTTAGAGTACGGTTATAATGAAAAACTGTTTTTT
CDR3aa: CASSLEYGYNEKLFF

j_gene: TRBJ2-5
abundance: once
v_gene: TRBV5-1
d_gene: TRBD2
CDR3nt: TGCGCCAGCAGCCAAGCGGGAGCTGAGACCCAGTACTTC
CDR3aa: CASSQAGAETQYF

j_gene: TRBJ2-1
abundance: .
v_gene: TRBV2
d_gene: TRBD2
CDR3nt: TGTGCCAGCAGCCTAACAAGTCTAGCGGATGTCTACAATGAGCAGTTCTTC
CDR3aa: CASSLTSLADVYNEQFF

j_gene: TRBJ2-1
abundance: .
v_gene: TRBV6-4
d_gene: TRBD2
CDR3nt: TGTGCCAGCAGTGACTCCCCGGCGGGGGGGCCCGGTGAGCAGTTCTTC
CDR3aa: CASSDSPAGGPGEQFF

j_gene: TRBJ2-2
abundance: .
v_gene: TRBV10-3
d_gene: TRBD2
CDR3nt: TGTGCCATCAGTGACCCGGAGTCGGGAGGGTCCCCCGGGGAGCTGTTTTTT
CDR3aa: CAISDPESGGSPGELFF

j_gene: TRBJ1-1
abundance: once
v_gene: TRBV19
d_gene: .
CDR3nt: TGTGCCAGTAGACCCTCGGGTGGGGGGGCTGAAGCTTTCTTT
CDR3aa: CASRPSGGGAEAFF

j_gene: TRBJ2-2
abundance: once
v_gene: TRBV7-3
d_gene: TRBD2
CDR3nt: TGTGCCAGCAGCATCACTAGCGGGGGGGCCAGGGAGCTGTTTTTT
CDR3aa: CASSITSGGARELFF

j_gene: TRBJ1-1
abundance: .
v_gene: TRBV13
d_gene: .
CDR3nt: TGTGCCAGCAGCTTATTAGATGGGAACACTGAAGCTTTCTTT
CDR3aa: CASSLLDGNTEAFF

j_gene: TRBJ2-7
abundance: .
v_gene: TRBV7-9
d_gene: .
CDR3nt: TGTGCCAGCAGCTTAGGCAGAAGCTACGAGCAGTACTTC
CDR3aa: CASSLGRSYEQYF

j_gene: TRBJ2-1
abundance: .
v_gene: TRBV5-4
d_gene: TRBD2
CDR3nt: TGTGCCAGCAGCTTGGACCCGACTAGCGGGTCCGGCAATGAGCAGTTCTTC
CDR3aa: CASSLDPTSGSGNEQFF

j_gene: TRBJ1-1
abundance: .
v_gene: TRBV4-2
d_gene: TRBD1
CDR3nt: TGTGCCAGCAGCCAAGACCAGGGGGGCGGTTTGATGAACACTGAAGCTTTCTTT
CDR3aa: CASSQDQGGGLMNTEAFF

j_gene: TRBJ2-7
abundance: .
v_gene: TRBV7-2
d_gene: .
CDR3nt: TGTGCCAGCAGCTCCTCGGCTAGCTCCTACGAGCAGTACTTC
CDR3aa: CASSSSASSYEQYF

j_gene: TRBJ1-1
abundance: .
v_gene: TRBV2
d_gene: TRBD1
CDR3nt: TGTGCCAGCAGTGAAGCGACAGGGACGAACACTGAAGCTTTCTTT
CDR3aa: CASSEATGTNTEAFF

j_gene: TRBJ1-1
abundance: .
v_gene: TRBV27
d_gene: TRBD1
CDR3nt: TGTGCCAGCAGGCCCGGGACAGGCCAGGGCACTGAAGCTTTCTTT
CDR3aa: CASRPGTGQGTEAFF

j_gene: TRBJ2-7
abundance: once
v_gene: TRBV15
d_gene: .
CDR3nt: TGTGCCACCAGTGGAGCGGGCGCCTACGAGCAGTACTTC
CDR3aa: CATSGAGAYEQYF

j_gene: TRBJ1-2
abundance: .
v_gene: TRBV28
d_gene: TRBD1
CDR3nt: TGTGCCAGCAGTTTTCCAGGAAGGGACAGAAACTATGGCTACACCTTC
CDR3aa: CASSFPGRDRNYGYTF

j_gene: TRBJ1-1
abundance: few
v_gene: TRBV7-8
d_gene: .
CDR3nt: TGTGCCAGCAGCTTACGAACAGTTAGAAAGGCGAACACTGAAGCTTTCTTT
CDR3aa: CASSLRTVRKANTEAFF

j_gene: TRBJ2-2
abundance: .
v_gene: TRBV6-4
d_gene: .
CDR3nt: TGTGCCAGCAGTGCGGGACACACGAACACCGGGGAGCTGTTTTTT
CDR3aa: CASSAGHTNTGELFF

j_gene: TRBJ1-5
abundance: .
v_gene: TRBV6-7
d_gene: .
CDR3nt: TGTGCCAGCCGGCGCCAGGGTGGGGGCAATCAGCCCCAGCATTTT
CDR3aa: CASRRQGGGNQPQHF

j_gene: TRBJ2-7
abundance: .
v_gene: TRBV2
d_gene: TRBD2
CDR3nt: TGTGCCAGCAGTGAAACAGCGGGAGTTTCGGCGCAGTACTTC
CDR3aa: CASSETAGVSAQYF

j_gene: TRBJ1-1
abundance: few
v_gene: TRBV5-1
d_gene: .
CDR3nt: TGCGCCAGCAGCTTCCCCGACAGCATGAACACTGAAGCTTTCTTT
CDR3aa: CASSFPDSMNTEAFF